This T cell receptor beta chain was profiled in a study of T-cell memory formation after mild COVID-19. Study context: TCR clusters mostly belonged to single donors.

Germline V gene data show CDR1 as SQVTM and CDR2 as ANQGSEA. This CDR3 has 12 amino acids. Using constant-segment primers, 5'RACE produced TCR alpha and TCR beta cDNA libraries carrying sample barcodes and UMIs. One entry per CDR3 protein results from TCRdb running MiXCR on the 5' RACE reads. The table includes 550,000 to 700,000 distinct CDR3 sequences, approximately 15% detected once. This clonotype occurred once. Its cognate antigen is unknown. Study-level results: Clones contracting over day 15 to 85 were CD4/CD8 balanced, with later expanders leaning CD4+.

The clonotype was recovered from an adult woman who had mild COVID-19 (a few samples of this study predate the infection). Cell type and time point are not known. Material for sequencing was PBMCs or a T cell subset sorted from them (not recorded which). This chain connects TRBV29-1 to TRBJ2-5; possible D gene TRBD1, 5 bases. The CDR3 nucleotides read TGCAGTGAATACGGACAATCGGAGACCCAGTACTTC. It is translated as CSEYGQSETQYF.